Sequencing of this TCR beta chain was carried out in a study of cytomegalovirus exposure and HLA in healthy donors. This clone was recorded only once. Its antigen is unknown. One end of the junction varies from germline; a read error may be responsible. Germline CDR1 reads ENHRY; CDR2 reads SYGVKD. The CDR3 consists of 18 residues. Findings and caveats of the study: A later analysis found most CMV-associated TCR beta chains apparently HLA-restricted. Immune exposure information available was restricted to CMV serostatus.

PCR amplification relied on 60 Vbeta primers (plus 13 Jbeta primers). TCRdb's table, derived via immunoSEQ multiplex PCR, lists solely in-frame clones and lacks some. The table has about 150,000 clones, 86% seen once; the top ten hold roughly 2%. The rearrangement links TRBV10-3 to TRBJ1-1; no definite D call. The receptor was derived from a woman younger than 30 in good health and CMV-seronegative. The source material was PBMCs. As DNA, the CDR3 is TGTACCATCAGTGCCGGGATAAACAGAGAGTTAAAGAACACTGAAGCTTTCTTT. This sequence encodes CTISAGINRELKNTEAFF.